This entry lists 24 T cell receptor beta chains sequenced from one sample in a study of blood T cells in healthy people across ages. Through a sample-barcoded 5' primer and a J-beta primer mix, a second PCR was run for about 6 to 12 cycles. TCRdb itself ran the 5' RACE reads through MiXCR, one entry per CDR3 protein. The sample consists of roughly 500,000 distinct CDR3 sequences, 25% to 30% of them appearing once. The sample consisted of blood. These receptors originate from an older woman in good health.

This clonotype was detected only a few times. Germline and junction disagree at one end, which may indicate a read error. V and J are TRBV2 and TRBJ2-5, with D possibly TRBD2 on 5 matching bases. CDR3 size: 16 residues. Germline loops: CDR1 SNHLY, CDR2 FYNNEI. CDR3 sequence reads: CASSEAGKGGGAYQYF. The CDR3 nucleotides read TGTGCCAGCAGCGAAGCTGGCAAGGGTGGAGGAGCGTACCAGTACTTC.

The sample holds a few counts of this clonotype. This CDR3 is CASSGSGQTSYEQYF. DNA for the CDR3: TGTGCCAGCAGCGGATCGGGACAGACATCCTACGAGCAGTACTTC. The V gene is TRBV5-4, the J gene TRBJ2-7; 7 positions match TRBD1. Germline CDR1 reads SGHNT; CDR2 reads YYREEE (reference sequence). The CDR3 totals 15 residues. Unmatched junction bases numbered 8, after V lost 4 bases and J lost 1 base.

Ten or more counts support this clonotype. CDR3: CSVEQVQETQYF. As DNA, the CDR3 is TGCAGCGTTGAGCAGGTCCAAGAGACCCAGTACTTC. The chain recombines TRBV29-1 with TRBJ2-5; D unresolved. Germline V gene data show CDR1 as SQVTM and CDR2 as ANQGSEA. This CDR3 has 12 amino acids. With 3 bases removed from V and 1 base from J, the gap between germline ends came to 6 bases.

The V call is TRBV12-3 or TRBV12-4, the J call TRBJ2-4; perhaps TRBD2 as D (6 bases). V was pared by 6 bases and J by 7 bases, with 19 bases between. The CDR3 runs to 15 residues. CDR3 in amino acids: CASSPMKVGGNIQYF. The CDR3 nucleotides are TGTGCCAGCAGCCCTATGAAGGTGGGGGGTAACATTCAGTACTTC.

This sequence joins TRBV6-6 and TRBJ2-7, with D hard to call. Trimming left V 6 bases short and J 0 bases short, with 12 bases between. Germline lookup yields CDR1 MNHNY and CDR2 SVGAGI (reference sequence). The CDR3 runs 14 residues. CDR3 in amino acids: CASSQWGNSYEQYF. The CDR3 DNA follows: TGTGCCAGCAGCCAGTGGGGTAACTCCTACGAGCAGTACTTC.

The table lists this clonotype with a few counts. A much larger clonotype is one base distant, so this may be a read error. J is TRBJ2-5 and V is TRBV7-9, with 8 bases lining up with TRBD1. From germline, CDR1 is SEHNR and CDR2 FQNEAQ (reference sequence). The CDR3 is 15 amino acids. The CDR3, as DNA: TGTGCCGGCAGCTTAGTGGGACAGGCCCAAGAGACCCAGTACTTC. Translation: CAGSLVGQAQETQYF. The full variable domain, in which reference TRBV7-9 and TRBJ2-5 provide the parts outside the CDR3, is DTGVSQNPRHKITKRGQNVTFRCDPISEHNRLYWYRQTLGQGPEFLTYFQNEAQLEKSRLLSDRFSAERPKGSFSTLEIQRTEQGDSAMYLCAGSLVGQAQETQYFGPGTRLLVL.

This clonotype occurred many times. The chain uses TRBV24-1 and TRBJ2-1; no firm D call. Trimming shortened V by 3 bases and J by 9 bases, and 17 bases separated the two germline ends. Looked up from germline, CDR1 is KGHDR and CDR2 is SFDVKD. There are 15 residues in the CDR3. Here the CDR3 reads CATSDRKTASSEQFF. CDR3 DNA: TGTGCCACCAGTGATCGGAAGACGGCTTCTTCTGAGCAGTTCTTC.

The rearrangement uses TRBV10-3 and TRBJ2-5; D is perhaps TRBD2 (6 bases). Germline CDR1 is ENHRY and CDR2 is SYGVKD. The CDR3 runs to 12 residues. V was cut by 4 bases and J by 3 bases, with 6 bases left in between. The chain's CDR3 is CAISAGEETQYF. CDR3 nucleotide sequence: TGTGCCATCAGTGCGGGGGAAGAGACCCAGTACTTC.

Here the CDR3 DNA reads TGTGCCAGCAGCTACAGGAAAGAGACCCAGTACTTC. Protein: CASSYRKETQYF. V usage is TRBV3-1 and J usage is TRBJ2-5, with D possibly matching TRBD1 (5 bases). The length of the CDR3 is 12 residues. Germline V gene sequence: CDR1 LGHDT, CDR2 YNNKEL (reference sequence). Deletions cut 5 bases from V and 3 bases from J, with 7 bases between.

Only a few counts were recorded for this clonotype. The chain's CDR3 is CASSLDGGYEQYF. In DNA form, the CDR3 reads TGTGCCAGCAGCTTAGACGGCGGCTACGAGCAGTACTTC. The chain has TRBV7-9 and TRBJ2-7, with D uncertain. V was clipped by 1 base and J by 3 bases, with 7 bases between them. CDR1 is SEHNR and CDR2 is FQNEAQ in the germline V gene (reference sequence). CDR3 size: 13 residues.

The chain couples TRBV7-2 to TRBJ1-1; unclear D gene. CDR3 length: 15 amino acids. CDR1 and CDR2 (germline): SGHTA, FQGNSA. Trimming shortened V by 3 bases and J by 0 bases, and 11 bases separated the two germline ends. The CDR3 loop reads CASSFIPGLNTEAFF. As DNA, the CDR3 is TGTGCCAGCAGCTTTATCCCCGGGTTGAACACTGAAGCTTTCTTT.

As DNA, the CDR3 is TGCAGTGCTGAGGGAGGGGGGACGGGGGAAAAACTGTTTTTT. Translation gives CSAEGGGTGEKLFF. V usage is TRBV20-1 and J usage is TRBJ1-4; tentatively, D is TRBD1 (6 bases). The germline V gene has CDR1 DFQATT and CDR2 SNEGSKA (reference sequence). Trimming removed 5 bases from V and 8 bases from J, with 18 bases in between. The CDR3 length is 14 residues.

This chain joins TRBV6-5 and TRBJ1-3; no reliable D call. Trimming cost V 0 bases and J 1 base, with 7 bases left between them. The CDR3 totals 15 residues. Germline V CDR1 and CDR2: MNHEY, SVGAGI. The CDR3 here is CASSYSGDSGNTIYF. Written as DNA, the CDR3 is TGTGCCAGCAGTTACTCCGGGGATTCTGGAAACACCATATATTTT.

The chain links TRBV20-1 to TRBJ2-1; 7 bases match TRBD2. Germline trimming cut 5 bases from V and 4 bases from J; bases unmatched to any gene: 5. The CDR3 spans 13 residues. CDR1 is DFQATT and CDR2 is SNEGSKA in the germline V gene (reference sequence). The CDR3 loop reads CSAPGGGYNEQFF. The CDR3 DNA reads TGCAGTGCTCCTGGGGGGGGATACAATGAGCAGTTCTTC.

J is TRBJ2-6 and V is TRBV24-1, with TRBD1 identical over 10 bases. The ends lost 3 bases at V and 3 bases at J; junction bases unmatched: 10. Germline V lookup: CDR1 KGHDR, CDR2 SFDVKD. CDR3 length: 19 amino acids. The CDR3 coding sequence is TGTGCCACCAGTGATCCAGGGACAGGGGTAGGAGGTGGGGCCAACGTCCTGACTTTC. This encodes CATSDPGTGVGGGANVLTF.

V and J are TRBV4-2 and TRBJ1-5; D is perhaps TRBD1 (5 bases). CDR3 length: 16 residues. The V end lost 1 base, the J end lost 5 bases, and 15 bases lay between the germline ends. The germline CDR1 and CDR2 sequences are LGHNA and YNFKEQ. In DNA, the CDR3 is TGTGCCAGCAGCCAAGGAGGAATCGGGGGAGATCAGCCCCAGCATTTT. Protein: CASSQGGIGGDQPQHF.

The chain is built from TRBV3-1 and TRBJ2-7; tentative D call: TRBD2 (5 bases). The CDR3 runs 14 residues. Germline V gene lookup returns CDR1 LGHDT and CDR2 YNNKEL (reference sequence). The germline V and J ends were trimmed by 4 bases and 4 bases, with 14 bases remaining between them. The CDR3 is CASSPSLREYEQYF. The CDR3 DNA reads as TGTGCCAGCAGCCCAAGCCTACGGGAATACGAGCAGTACTTC.

This clonotype showed up just a few times. The J gene is TRBJ1-1, the V gene TRBV10-3; maybe TRBD1 (5 bases). Per the germline V gene, CDR1 is ENHRY and CDR2 is SYGVKD. The CDR3 runs 13 residues. V was shortened by 3 bases and J by 11 bases, with 16 bases between the two germline ends. CDR3 bases: TGTGCCATCAGTGACTCCCCTTGGGACCGGGCTTTCTTT. Its translation: CAISDSPWDRAFF.

This clonotype was counted only a few times. The rearrangement joins TRBV7-2 to TRBJ2-1; D unclear. The V end lost 1 base, the J end lost 1 base, and 8 bases lay between the germline ends. Per the germline V gene, CDR1 is SGHTA and CDR2 is FQGNSA. The CDR3 covers 15 residues. CDR3 DNA sequence: TGTGCCAGCAGCTTAGGACACGGATCCTACAATGAGCAGTTCTTC. This gives the protein CASSLGHGSYNEQFF.

This clonotype has a handful of counts. The CDR3 protein is CASSQEFSRKLFF. CDR3 DNA sequence: TGCGCCAGCAGCCAAGAGTTTTCGCGAAAACTGTTTTTT. The V gene is TRBV4-3, the J gene TRBJ1-4; no definite D call. Trimming shortened V by 0 bases and J by 10 bases, and 9 bases separated the two germline ends. Germline V gene data show CDR1 as LGHNA and CDR2 as YSLEER. The CDR3 totals 13 residues.

This rearrangement joins TRBV20-1 to TRBJ2-5; 7 nucleotides match TRBD2. With V trimmed by 2 bases and J by 0 bases, 6 bases remained unmatched. This CDR3 spans 15 amino acids. The germline gives CDR1 DFQATT, CDR2 SNEGSKA (reference sequence). The CDR3 nucleotides read TGCAGTGCTAGACCTCTGGCGGGGGACCAAGAGACCCAGTACTTC. Protein sequence: CSARPLAGDQETQYF.

This clonotype showed up just a few times. The J gene is TRBJ1-5, the V gene TRBV2; D remains ambiguous. The CDR3 has 14 residues. Trimming left V 9 bases short and J 1 base short, with 13 bases between. CDR1 is SNHLY, CDR2 FYNNEI, per germline. CDR3 loop: CASTATGSNQPQHF. DNA of the CDR3: TGTGCCAGTACAGCCACGGGCAGCAATCAGCCCCAGCATTTT.

The chain has TRBV12-3 or TRBV12-4 and TRBJ2-2, with 11 bases aligning to TRBD1. This CDR3 comprises 19 residues. The J segment lost 10 bases and the V segment lost 3 bases, leaving 19 bases of the junction unmatched. In DNA, the CDR3 is TGTGCCAGCAGTTTCGGAGTATGGAGGACAGGGGGCGCCGACGAGGAGCTGTTTTTT. Encoded protein: CASSFGVWRTGGADEELFF.

The chain combines TRBV7-2 with TRBJ2-4; tentatively, D is TRBD2 (5 bases). CDR3 length: 14 amino acids. Germline CDR1 is SGHTA and CDR2 is FQGNSA. Trimming removed 2 bases at V and 5 bases at J, with 10 bases between. CDR3 residues: CASSLSGLENIQYF. As DNA, the CDR3 is TGTGCCAGCAGCTTATCTGGACTGGAAAACATTCAGTACTTC.